This passage covers 2 T cell receptor beta chains from one sample sequenced in a study of beta chain features in type 1 diabetes. Study results and limitations: A moderate, significant TCRB CDR3 shortening appeared in type 1 diabetes across four CD4+ subsets.

Their antigens remain unidentified. All of the isolated RNA was reverse transcribed, so expressed TCRB transcripts were sequenced. Profiling relied on immunoSEQ multiplex PCR, and the TCRdb table lists in-frame clones only, not all of them. The sample holds approximately 730,000 clones, under 15% seen once. The sample comprised naive CD4+ T cells from blood. Every receptor here comes from a young man with type 1 diabetes.

The CDR3: CASSASDRLFF. CDR3 coding DNA: TGTGCCAGCAGTGCATCTGACAGGCTGTTTTTT. This chain joins TRBV2 and TRBJ1-4; D might be TRBD1 (6 bases). V was clipped by 4 bases and J by 14 bases, with 11 bases between them. CDR3 length: 11 amino acids. Germline CDR1 and CDR2: SNHLY and FYNNEI.

The chain combines TRBV11-2 with TRBJ2-7, with no clear D. The CDR3 sequence is 14 residues long. Trimming removed 4 bases at V and 2 bases at J, with 12 bases between. CDR1 is SGHAT and CDR2 is FQNNGV in the germline V gene. The CDR3 sequence is CASSSNIVTYEQYF. The CDR3 DNA reads as TGTGCCAGCAGCTCAAACATAGTAACCTACGAGCAGTACTTC. Combining the CDR3 with reference TRBV11-2 and TRBJ2-7 gives the whole variable domain EAGVAQSPRYKIIEKRQSVAFWCNPISGHATLYWYQQILGQGPKLLIQFQNNGVVDDSQLPKDRFSAERLKGVDSTLKIQPAKLEDSAVYLCASSSNIVTYEQYFGPGTRLTVT.